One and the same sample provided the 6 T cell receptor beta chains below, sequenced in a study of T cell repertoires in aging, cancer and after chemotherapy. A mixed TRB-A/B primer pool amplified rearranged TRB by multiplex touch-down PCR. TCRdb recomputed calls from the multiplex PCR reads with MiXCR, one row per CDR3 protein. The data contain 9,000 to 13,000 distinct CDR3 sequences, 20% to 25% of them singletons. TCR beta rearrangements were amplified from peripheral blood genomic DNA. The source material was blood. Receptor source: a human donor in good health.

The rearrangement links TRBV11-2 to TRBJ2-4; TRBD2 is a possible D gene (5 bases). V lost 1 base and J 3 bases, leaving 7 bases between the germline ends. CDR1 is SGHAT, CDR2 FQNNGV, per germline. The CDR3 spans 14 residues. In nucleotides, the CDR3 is TGTGCCAGCAGCTTAGTCCGGGACAAAAACATTCAGTACTTC. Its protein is CASSLVRDKNIQYF.

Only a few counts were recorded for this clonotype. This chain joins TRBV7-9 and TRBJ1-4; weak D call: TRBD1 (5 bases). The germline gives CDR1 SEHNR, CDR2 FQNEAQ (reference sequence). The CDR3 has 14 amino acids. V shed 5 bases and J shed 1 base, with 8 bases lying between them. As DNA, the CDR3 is TGTGCCAGCAGCACCGACAGAACTAATGAAAAACTGTTTTTT. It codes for CASSTDRTNEKLFF.

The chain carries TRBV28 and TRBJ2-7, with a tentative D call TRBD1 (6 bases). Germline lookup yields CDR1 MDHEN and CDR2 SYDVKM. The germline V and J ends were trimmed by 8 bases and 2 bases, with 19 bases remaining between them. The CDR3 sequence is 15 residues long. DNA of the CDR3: TGTGCCAGCCAAGGGGGACAACTATTACCCTACGAGCAGTACTTC. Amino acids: CASQGGQLLPYEQYF.

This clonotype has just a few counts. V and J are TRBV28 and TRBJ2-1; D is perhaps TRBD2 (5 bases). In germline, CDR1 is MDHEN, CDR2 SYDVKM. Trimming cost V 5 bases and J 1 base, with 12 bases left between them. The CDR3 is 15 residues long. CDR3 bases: TGTGCCAGCAGTGCCCCCGCGGGTTCCTACAATGAGCAGTTCTTC. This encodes CASSAPAGSYNEQFF.

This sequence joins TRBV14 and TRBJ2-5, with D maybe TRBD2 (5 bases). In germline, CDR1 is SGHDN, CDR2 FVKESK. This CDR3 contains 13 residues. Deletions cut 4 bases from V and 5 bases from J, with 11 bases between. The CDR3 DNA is TGTGCCAGCAGCCGGACTGGTTGGGAGACCCAGTACTTC. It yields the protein CASSRTGWETQYF.

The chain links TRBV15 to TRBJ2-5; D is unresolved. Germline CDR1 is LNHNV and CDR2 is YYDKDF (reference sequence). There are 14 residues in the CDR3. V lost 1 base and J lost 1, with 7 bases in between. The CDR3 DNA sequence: TGTGCCACCAGCAGAGGGACGATCCAAGAGACCCAGTACTTC. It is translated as CATSRGTIQETQYF.